What follows is one T cell receptor (beta chain) and its context. Its antigen is currently unknown. Clones were sequenced by immunoSEQ multiplex PCR, and TCRdb holds only the in-frame ones, with some missing. The sample carries about 64,000 clones, roughly 90% recorded once. This sample was taken from a study of OX40 agonist ivuxolimab in advanced cancers. About the research overall: It was ivuxolimab, an agonistic anti-OX40 (CD134) antibody, that patients were treated with.

Whole-study findings and limits: CD4+ and CD8+ blood T cells expanded clonally by week 6 at 0.1 to 3.0 mg/kg.

Trimming took 4 bases from V and 5 from J; bases not matched to a gene: 11. The CDR3 totals 17 residues. The chain recombines TRBV6-7 with TRBJ2-1; 10 positions match TRBD1. TRBV6-7 is annotated as an ORF whose role is uncertain. The receptor's source is an adult with an advanced solid tumor such as melanoma, head and neck, liver or kidney cancer. Sample: CD4+ or CD8+ T cells sorted from blood, taken in a trial of the OX40 agonist ivuxolimab. The CDR3 DNA is TGTGCCAGCAGTTCGCCGACCGGGACAGGGGCGCACAATGAGCAGTTCTTC. It codes for CASSSPTGTGAHNEQFF.